This TCR beta chain was retrieved from a study of T cells in Graves' hyperthyroidism and ophthalmopathy. Study results and limitations: From stable hyperthyroidism, ophthalmopathy was set apart by a 13 V-J model.

Germline CDR1 reads MNHNS; CDR2 reads SASEGT. The CDR3 is 14 amino acids. The V end lost 5 bases, the J end lost 1 base, and 9 bases lay between the germline ends. This clonotype was detected ten times or more. As yet, its antigen is unknown. Authors of the study amplified TCR beta CDR3 regions from RNA transcripts. TCR CDR3 regions were first amplified by RT-PCR with HTBI primers. TCRdb re-derived calls from the multiplex PCR reads in MiXCR, one entry per CDR3 protein. Of roughly 400,000 distinct CDR3 sequences listed, around a sixth were seen once; the top ten hold around 30%. Source material: blood. The sequence was obtained from a young woman with Graves' hyperthyroidism that later progressed to Graves' ophthalmopathy. The V and J genes are TRBV6-1 and TRBJ2-1; D is uncertain. CDR3 sequence (DNA): TGTGCCAGCAGTTGGGGTGGGTCCTACAATGAGCAGTTCTTC. It yields the protein CASSWGGSYNEQFF.